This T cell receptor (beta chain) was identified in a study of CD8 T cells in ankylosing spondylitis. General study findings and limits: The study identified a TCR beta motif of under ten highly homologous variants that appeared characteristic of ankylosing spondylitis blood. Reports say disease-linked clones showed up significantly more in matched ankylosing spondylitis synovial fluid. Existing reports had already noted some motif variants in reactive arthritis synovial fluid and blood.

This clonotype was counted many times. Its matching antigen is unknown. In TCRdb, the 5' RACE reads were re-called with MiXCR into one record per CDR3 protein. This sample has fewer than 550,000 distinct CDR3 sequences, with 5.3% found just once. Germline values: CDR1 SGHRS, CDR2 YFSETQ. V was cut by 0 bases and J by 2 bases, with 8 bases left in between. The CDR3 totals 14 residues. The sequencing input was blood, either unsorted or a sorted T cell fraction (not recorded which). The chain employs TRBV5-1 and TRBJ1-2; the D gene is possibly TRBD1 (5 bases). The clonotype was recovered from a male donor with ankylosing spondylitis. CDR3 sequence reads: CASSLDGGNYGYTF. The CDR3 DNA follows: TGCGCCAGCAGCTTGGATGGGGGAAACTATGGCTACACCTTC.